The clone carrying this TCR beta chain was seen only a few times. Its specificity is not known. V lost 1 base and J lost 4, with 2 bases in between. CDR1 is SGHKS, CDR2 YYEKEE, per germline (reference sequence). The CDR3 runs 11 residues. The time point: pre-sensitization, week 0. The treatment here: therapeutic diphenylcyclopropenone sensitization with weekly scalp DPC. Unseparated into fractions, whole blood served as the source from which total RNA was extracted. This sample is part of a study of human T cells and chemical hapten exposure. Study context: The study lasted roughly 26 weeks, and patients were dosed weekly with diphenylcyclopropenone on the scalp throughout. Patch tests of 0.01% DPC on the upper back were read at 6 days.

Within the library, unique molecular identifiers were attached to each individual cDNA molecule. TCRdb called the RACE reads again in MiXCR, with one record for every CDR3 protein. The data show 35,000 to 45,000 distinct CDR3 sequences, around 10% seen once. Study-wide points: PT1 expanded TCR numbers tracked positively with patch test score.

V gene TRBV5-5 combines with J gene TRBJ2-5; D uncertain. This receptor was taken from a woman aged 40 to 50 with alopecia areata. Some clones in this sample may be carry-over from other donors' samples. Sequences were derived from whole blood, sampled in connection with sensitization to the hapten diphenylcyclopropenone (DPC). The CDR3, as DNA: TGTGCCAGCAGCTTGACAGAGACCCAGTACTTC. This translates into CASSLTETQYF.